This entry describes one T cell receptor (beta chain). This entry is derived from a study of blood T cell repertoires in COVID-19. Study summary: Some COVID-19 samples were acute and others convalescent; all came from the United States, Italy and Spain. Sources were T cells, B-cell-depleted T cells, or PBMCs; the material itself was cDNA or gDNA.

The V gene lost 2 bases and the J gene lost 0 bases, with 11 bases spanning the gap. The CDR3 has 16 amino acids. Germline values: CDR1 SGHRS, CDR2 YFSETQ. Original processing methods: Reference gene primers were amplified, and this amplification served to estimate nucleated cell counts. The data were produced by immunoSEQ multiplex PCR, yet TCRdb's version contains in-frame clones alone and is incomplete. V, J and clone size are those of that table, while D and trimming were read from the DNA. The sample carries about 41,000 clones, 88% recorded once. This chain uses TRBV5-1 with TRBJ1-4; perhaps TRBD1 as D (6 bases). This TCR derives from a human donor in a cohort sampled during active COVID-19. Sequences were obtained from peripheral blood. The CDR3 region has the DNA TGCGCCAGCAGCTTACTTACAGGGACAACTAATGAAAAACTGTTTTTT. Translated, it gives CASSLLTGTTNEKLFF.